This T cell receptor (beta chain) is drawn from a study of technical replicates of blood from a few donors. The protocol was immunoSEQ multiplex PCR, while the TCRdb copy is restricted to in-frame clones and leaves out a portion. The sample comprises approximately 45,000 clones, around 96% of which are singletons, and around 0.38% rests with the top ten. CDR3 size: 14 residues. V was trimmed by 6 bases and J by 5 bases, leaving 14 bases between them. Germline values: CDR1 SGHNT, CDR2 YYREEE (reference sequence). This receptor was obtained from a human donor in good health. The sample was T cells isolated from PBMCs. The genes are TRBV5-4 and TRBJ1-4; a weak D match, TRBD1 (6 bases). CDR3 protein: CASKTGRGNEKLFF. The CDR3 DNA reads TGTGCCAGCAAAACAGGGAGAGGGAATGAAAAACTGTTTTTT.